This T cell receptor beta chain was found in a study of cytomegalovirus exposure and HLA in healthy donors. As for the study in general: The approximately 100 million unique TCR beta sequences, from some 170 million T cells, were found by an earlier analysis.

Note on this clone: Its matching antigen is unknown.

Study findings and constraints: Through in vitro validation, three CMV-associated chains were shown to be specific for CMV antigens. There were 160 or so TCR beta chains listed as cytomegalovirus-associated.

PCR involved 60 Vbeta and 13 Jbeta primers. The method was immunoSEQ multiplex PCR; TCRdb's version includes in-frame clones alone and lacks a portion of them. The sample includes 150,000 to 200,000 clones, nearly 80% seen only once; the top ten take around 3.3%. Unmatched junction bases numbered 5, after V lost 3 bases and J lost 3 bases. The CDR3 loop spans 15 amino acids. The germline V gene has CDR1 LNHDA and CDR2 SQIVND (reference sequence). Sequencing was done on a sample of PBMCs. The chain is built from TRBV19 and TRBJ1-5; TRBD1 matches at 7 bases. This receptor was taken from a middle-aged woman in good health and CMV-seronegative. The CDR3 region is CASSILDRHNQPQHF. In nucleotides, the CDR3 is TGTGCCAGTAGTATTTTGGACAGGCACAATCAGCCCCAGCATTTT.